The rows below give T cell receptor beta chains drawn from one sample of a study of T cells after yellow fever vaccination. TCRdb processed the 5' RACE reads anew with MiXCR; each CDR3 protein has one entry. This sample has hundreds of thousands of distinct CDR3 sequences, with 15% to 20% found just once. Source: PBMCs, taken 15 days after the yellow fever booster vaccination. The source is a man aged 30-40 years who received the YFV17D yellow fever vaccine. The CDR3 runs from the conserved cysteine through the conserved F or W. D genes are given only for firm matches. Clone size is shown for a subset of rows, as once, few, many or a class of expanded clone.

clone size | J gene | V gene | D gene | CDR3 protein | CDR3 DNA
- | TRBJ2-7 | TRBV15 | - | CATSTLTGTYEQYF | TGTGCCACCAGCACCCTGACAGGAACCTACGAGCAGTACTTC
- | TRBJ2-4 | TRBV5-1 | - | CASATGPLAKNIQYF | TGCGCCAGCGCGACAGGCCCGCTAGCCAAAAACATTCAGTACTTC
- | TRBJ2-1 | TRBV5-6 | TRBD2 | CASSRSAGGNEQFF | TGTGCCAGCAGCCGGAGCGCGGGAGGAAATGAGCAGTTCTTC
few | TRBJ2-5 | TRBV18 | TRBD1 | CASSIQGQGQETQYF | TGTGCCAGCTCGATCCAAGGACAGGGTCAAGAGACCCAGTACTTC
- | TRBJ2-3 | TRBV20-1 | - | CSAGGQRDTQYF | TGCAGTGCTGGCGGACAAAGAGATACGCAGTATTTT
- | TRBJ2-4 | TRBV3-1 | - | CASSPKANFTKNIQYF | TGTGCCAGCAGTCCCAAAGCGAATTTCACGAAAAACATTCAGTACTTC
few | TRBJ2-7 | TRBV6-2/TRBV6-3 | - | CAIASEIYEQYF | TGTGCCATCGCGAGCGAGATCTACGAGCAGTACTTC
- | TRBJ2-1 | TRBV5-1 | - | CASVVGPSYNEQFF | TGCGCCAGCGTCGTCGGGCCCTCCTACAATGAGCAGTTCTTC
- | TRBJ2-7 | TRBV7-2 | TRBD2 | CASSLLAGGPGEQYF | TGTGCCAGCAGCTTACTAGCGGGAGGGCCGGGTGAGCAGTACTTC
few | TRBJ2-4 | TRBV5-4 | TRBD2 | CASSLATSGNIQYF | TGTGCCAGCAGCTTGGCCACTAGCGGAAACATTCAGTACTTC
- | TRBJ2-2 | TRBV7-2 | - | CASSLRVSVLGGELFF | TGTGCCAGCAGCTTAAGGGTCTCTGTGCTTGGGGGGGAGCTGTTTTTT
- | TRBJ2-7 | TRBV29-1 | - | CSVQGDSYEQYF | TGCAGCGTTCAAGGAGACAGTTACGAGCAGTACTTC
many | TRBJ2-7 | TRBV7-2 | TRBD2 | CASSLGGAGGYEQYF | TGTGCCAGCAGCTTAGGAGGAGCGGGAGGATACGAGCAGTACTTC
- | TRBJ2-3 | TRBV10-3 | - | CAISVGMDTQYF | TGTGCCATCAGTGTTGGAATGGATACGCAGTATTTT
few | TRBJ2-2 | TRBV19 | - | CASSIKIVARKNTGELFF | TGTGCCAGTAGTATCAAGATAGTGGCGCGAAAAAACACCGGGGAGCTGTTTTTT